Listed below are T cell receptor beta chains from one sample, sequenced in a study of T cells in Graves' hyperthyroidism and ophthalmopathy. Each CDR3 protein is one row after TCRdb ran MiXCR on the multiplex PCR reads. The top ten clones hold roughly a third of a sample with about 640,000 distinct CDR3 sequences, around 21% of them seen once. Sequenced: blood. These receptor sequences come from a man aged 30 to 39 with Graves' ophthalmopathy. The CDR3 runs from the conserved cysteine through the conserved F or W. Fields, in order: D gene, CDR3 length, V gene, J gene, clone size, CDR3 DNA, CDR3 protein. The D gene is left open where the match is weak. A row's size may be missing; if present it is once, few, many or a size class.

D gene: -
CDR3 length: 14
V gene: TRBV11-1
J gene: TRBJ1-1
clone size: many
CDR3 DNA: TGTGCCAGCAGCTTAAAGGAACTGAACACTGAAGCTTTCTTT
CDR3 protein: CASSLKELNTEAFF

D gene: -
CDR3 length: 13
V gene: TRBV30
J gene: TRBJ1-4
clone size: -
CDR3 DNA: TGTGCCTGGAGTAGGGGGTTTAATGAAAAACTGTTTTTT
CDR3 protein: CAWSRGFNEKLFF

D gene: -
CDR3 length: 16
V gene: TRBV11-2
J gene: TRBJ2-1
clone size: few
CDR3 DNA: TGTGCCAGCAGCTCGATTTTCCGGGATTCCTACAATGAGCAGTTCTTC
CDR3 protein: CASSSIFRDSYNEQFF

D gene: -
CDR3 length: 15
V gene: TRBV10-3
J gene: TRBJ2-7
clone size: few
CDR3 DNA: TGTGCCATCAGTGAAACAGCGGTCCTCTCCTACGAGCAGTACTTC
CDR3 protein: CAISETAVLSYEQYF

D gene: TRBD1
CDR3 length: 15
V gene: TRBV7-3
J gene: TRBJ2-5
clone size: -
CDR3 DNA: TGTGCCAGCAGCGCCGGACAGGGGGCCGGGGAGACCCAGTACTTC
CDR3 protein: CASSAGQGAGETQYF

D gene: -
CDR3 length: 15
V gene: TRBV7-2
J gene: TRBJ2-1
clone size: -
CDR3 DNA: TGTGCCAGCAGTTCTGGCGGGACCCACTACAATGAGCAGTTCTTC
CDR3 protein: CASSSGGTHYNEQFF

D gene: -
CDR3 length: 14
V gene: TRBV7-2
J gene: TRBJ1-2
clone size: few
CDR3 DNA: TGTGCCAGCACTTTAGGTGGGAAGGACTATGGCTACACCTTC
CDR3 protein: CASTLGGKDYGYTF

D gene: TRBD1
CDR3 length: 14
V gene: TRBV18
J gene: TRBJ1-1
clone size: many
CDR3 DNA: TGTGCCAGCTCATCGACAGGGTACGACACTGAAGCTTTCTTT
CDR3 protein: CASSSTGYDTEAFF

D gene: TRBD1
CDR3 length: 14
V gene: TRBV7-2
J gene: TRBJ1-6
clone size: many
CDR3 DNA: TGTGCCAGCAGCTTTGGGACAGGGCATTCACCCCTCCACTTT
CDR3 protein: CASSFGTGHSPLHF

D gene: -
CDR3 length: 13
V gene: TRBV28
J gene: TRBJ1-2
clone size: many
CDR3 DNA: TGTGCCAGCACTCCTCGTGCTTACTATGGCTACACCTTC
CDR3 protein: CASTPRAYYGYTF